A selection of T cell receptor beta chains follows, all from one sample in a study of regulatory T cells in long-lasting Graves disease. TCRdb re-called the multiplex PCR reads through MiXCR, storing one row per CDR3 protein. The data contain under 700,000 distinct CDR3 sequences, more than 15% of them singletons. This sample was also put to use in a study of T cells in Graves' hyperthyroidism and ophthalmopathy.

The sample consisted of peripheral blood mononuclear cells (PBMCs), taken at new diagnosis, from a patient treated with antithyroid drugs. The receptors here all came from a woman aged 35-65 years with Graves disease. Each CDR3 is given with its conserved first and last residue. The D gene is left open where the match is weak. The listing skips clone size in some rows; elsewhere it reads once, few, many or a size class.

D	size	V	J	DNA	CDR3
-	few	TRBV6-1	TRBJ2-6	TGTGCCAGCAGCAACAATTATCTACAGGGATCTGGGGCCAACGTCCTGACTTTC	CASSNNYLQGSGANVLTF
TRBD1	-	TRBV6-1	TRBJ2-1	TGTGCCAGCAGACCCGACAGGGATTACAATGAGCAGTTCTTC	CASRPDRDYNEQFF
-	many	TRBV11-2	TRBJ1-5	TGTGCCACCTCCGAACAGGACGCTCAGCCCCAGCATTTT	CATSEQDAQPQHF
-	few	TRBV7-9	TRBJ2-7	TGTGCCAGCAGCTCCCGGATACTCAGGGACCTTTCCTACGAGCAGTACTTC	CASSSRILRDLSYEQYF
-	-	TRBV20-1	TRBJ1-5	TGCAGTGCTGGGTGGGTAGATCAGCCCCAGCATTTT	CSAGWVDQPQHF
-	many	TRBV11-2	TRBJ2-7	TGTGCCAGCAGCTCGGTGCGGGGGCACTACGAGCAGTACTTC	CASSSVRGHYEQYF
-	many	TRBV12-3/TRBV12-4	TRBJ2-3	TGTGCCAGCAGTCCCCAACTCGTAGGGACCAGCACAGATACGCAGTATTTT	CASSPQLVGTSTDTQYF
-	-	TRBV19	TRBJ1-6	TGTGCCAGTAGTAACTATAATTCACCCCTCCACTTT	CASSNYNSPLHF
-	few	TRBV3-1	TRBJ2-1	TGTGCCAGCAGCCCTTTACTTCAGGGGAGCGATGAGCAGTTCTTC	CASSPLLQGSDEQFF
-	-	TRBV28	TRBJ1-3	TGTGCCAGCAGTCCGACAGTTACTGGAAACACCATATATTTT	CASSPTVTGNTIYF
TRBD1	-	TRBV7-9	TRBJ1-5	TGTGCCAGCAGCCTCGAGGACAGGGCCCCTTCACCCAATCAGCCCCAGCATTTT	CASSLEDRAPSPNQPQHF
TRBD1	-	TRBV29-1	TRBJ1-1	TGCAGCGGGGGACAGAATCTTAACACTGAAGCTTTCTTT	CSGGQNLNTEAFF
-	few	TRBV12-3/TRBV12-4	TRBJ1-2	TGTGCCAGCAGTTTCGGGCAGCCTCACACCTTC	CASSFGQPHTF
-	-	TRBV2	TRBJ2-7	TGTGCCAGCAGATCGATCCGGGGCCCGACGGGGTACGAGCAGTACTTC	CASRSIRGPTGYEQYF
TRBD1	-	TRBV7-8	TRBJ2-7	TGTGCCAGCAGCGCCGGGACAGGGGGCGAGCAGTACTTC	CASSAGTGGEQYF
TRBD1	few	TRBV4-1	TRBJ1-2	TGCGCCAGCAGCCCGGGAGGGACAGGATACTCTTATGGCTACACCTTC	CASSPGGTGYSYGYTF
TRBD1	-	TRBV24-1	TRBJ2-2	TGTGCCACCAGTGATGTTTCCGGGACAGGGTCCGGGGAGCTGTTTTTT	CATSDVSGTGSGELFF
-	many	TRBV10-3	TRBJ1-5	TGTGCCAGCGGACAGAGCAATCAGCCCCAGCATTTT	CASGQSNQPQHF
-	many	TRBV6-1	TRBJ1-1	TGTGCCAGCATCCCGGGGGGGGTGAACACTGAAGCTTTCTTT	CASIPGGVNTEAFF
-	many	TRBV12-3/TRBV12-4	TRBJ1-5	TGTGCCAGCAGTTGGGGCGGGGGCCCCCAGGGCAATCAGCCCCAGCATTTT	CASSWGGGPQGNQPQHF
-	many	TRBV20-1	TRBJ2-3	TGCAGTGCTAGCCCGCAAGCGGGTGACCCAGATACGCAGTATTTT	CSASPQAGDPDTQYF
-	-	TRBV28	TRBJ2-2	TGTGCCAGCAGTCTAGCCTCAGGGGCTGCCGGGGAGCTGTTTTTT	CASSLASGAAGELFF
-	-	TRBV27	TRBJ2-5	TGTGCCAGCAGTTTATTGGGGGAGTTGGAGACCCAGTACTTC	CASSLLGELETQYF
TRBD1	many	TRBV10-3	TRBJ1-1	TGTGCCATCAGACCCGGACAGGGCGGGGTGCTGAGCACTGAAGCTTTCTTT	CAIRPGQGGVLSTEAFF
-	few	TRBV2	TRBJ2-1	TGTGCCAGCACACCACCATCAGGGGTCTACAATGAGCAGTTCTTC	CASTPPSGVYNEQFF
TRBD2	many	TRBV2	TRBJ2-5	TGTGCCAGCAACCACTATAGCGGGGTGGAGACCCAGTACTTC	CASNHYSGVETQYF
TRBD1	few	TRBV5-1	TRBJ1-2	TGCGCCAGCAGCTTAACAGGGGACCTAAATGGCTACACCTTC	CASSLTGDLNGYTF
-	-	TRBV7-9	TRBJ1-2	TGTGCCAGCAGCACCACAGGGATAGCTAACTATGGCTACACCTTC	CASSTTGIANYGYTF
-	-	TRBV7-2	TRBJ2-1	TGTGCCAGCAGCTTCTTAAACCACAATGAGCAGTTCTTC	CASSFLNHNEQFF
-	few	TRBV3-1	TRBJ2-3	TGTGCCAGCAGCCAAGGAATAGGCACAGATACGCAGTATTTT	CASSQGIGTDTQYF
-	few	TRBV27	TRBJ2-1	TGTGCCAGCAGTTTTGGTCGCCACAATGAGCAGTTCTTC	CASSFGRHNEQFF
TRBD2	few	TRBV4-1	TRBJ2-3	TGTGCCAGCAGCGCACTAGCGGGGCGCGGCAGGAGCACAGATACGCAGTATTTT	CASSALAGRGRSTDTQYF
-	-	TRBV29-1	TRBJ2-3	TGCAGCGTAGCACAGGGCGGGGATACGCAGTATTTT	CSVAQGGDTQYF
-	many	TRBV12-3/TRBV12-4	TRBJ1-1	TGTGCCAGCACTATTAGTAAGACTGAAGCTTTCTTT	CASTISKTEAFF
-	-	TRBV5-1	TRBJ1-6	TGCGCCAGCAGCGATCCTTTGCGGGGCGAGGAGCCCCTCCACTTT	CASSDPLRGEEPLHF
-	many	TRBV2	TRBJ1-5	TGTGCCAGCAGTGGGGACGGGCAGCCCCAGCATTTT	CASSGDGQPQHF
-	many	TRBV28	TRBJ1-2	TGTGCCAGCAGCTCCCACGACCTCTATGGCTACACCTTC	CASSSHDLYGYTF
TRBD1	many	TRBV6-1	TRBJ1-1	TGTGCCAGCAGTGAAGCGCTTCTTCAGGGGGCTACTGAAGCTTTCTTT	CASSEALLQGATEAFF
-	once	TRBV10-3	TRBJ1-1	TGTGCCATCAGTGACGGGGGGCTTGACACTGAAGCTTTCTTT	CAISDGGLDTEAFF
TRBD1	-	TRBV6-9	TRBJ2-7	TGTGCCAGCAGTTTGCGGACAGGGCGCTACGAGCAGTACTTC	CASSLRTGRYEQYF
TRBD2	few	TRBV2	TRBJ2-2	TGTGCCAGCAGTGACGCGGGGGGGGCCTTCGGGGAGCTGTTTTTT	CASSDAGGAFGELFF
-	-	TRBV4-1	TRBJ1-2	TGCGCCAGCAGCCCGACCCCAGGGGCCCGGACAGACTATGGCTACACCTTC	CASSPTPGARTDYGYTF
-	many	TRBV2	TRBJ2-1	TGTGCCAGCAGAGGGGGGGTTTTACCCAATGAGCAGTTCTTC	CASRGGVLPNEQFF
TRBD2	many	TRBV24-1	TRBJ2-5	TGTGCCACCAGTTCGGGGGGGCACGAGACCCAGTACTTC	CATSSGGHETQYF
-	few	TRBV14	TRBJ2-1	TGTGCCAGCAGCCAACCGGCCGGGTGGAATGAGCAGTTCTTC	CASSQPAGWNEQFF
-	many	TRBV2	TRBJ1-2	TGTGCCAGCAGGGAAGTGGAGCGGCTCCTGGACTACACCTTC	CASREVERLLDYTF
TRBD1	few	TRBV27	TRBJ2-3	TGTGCCAGCAGTTTGGACAGGGTGGATACGCAGTATTTT	CASSLDRVDTQYF
-	few	TRBV10-3	TRBJ1-4	TGTGCCATCAGTGAGTCTATCTCAACTAATGAAAAACTGTTTTTT	CAISESISTNEKLFF
TRBD1	many	TRBV29-1	TRBJ2-1	TGCAGCGGTCCGGACAGGTACAATGAGCAGTTCTTC	CSGPDRYNEQFF
-	-	TRBV19	TRBJ2-1	TGTGCCAGTAGTAGGGCGGGGTTCCCTTACAATGAGCAGTTCTTC	CASSRAGFPYNEQFF
-	-	TRBV27	TRBJ1-4	TGTGCCAGCAGACGCAACGATGAAAAACTGTTTTTT	CASRRNDEKLFF
TRBD2	-	TRBV7-8	TRBJ2-5	TGTGCCAGCAGTCAGACTAGCGGCGGCCAAGAGACCCAGTACTTC	CASSQTSGGQETQYF